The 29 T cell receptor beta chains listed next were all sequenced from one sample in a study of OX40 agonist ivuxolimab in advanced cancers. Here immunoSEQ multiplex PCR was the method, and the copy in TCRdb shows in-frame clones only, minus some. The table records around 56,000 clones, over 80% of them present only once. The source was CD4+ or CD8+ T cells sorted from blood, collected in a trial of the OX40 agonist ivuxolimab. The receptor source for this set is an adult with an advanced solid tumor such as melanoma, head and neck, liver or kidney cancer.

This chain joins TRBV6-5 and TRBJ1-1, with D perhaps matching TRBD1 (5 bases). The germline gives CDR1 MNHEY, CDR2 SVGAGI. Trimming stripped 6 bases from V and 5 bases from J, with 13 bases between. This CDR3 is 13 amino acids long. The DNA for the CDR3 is TGTGCCAGCAGCCGAGTTGAGGGGACTGAAGCTTTCTTT. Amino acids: CASSRVEGTEAFF.

CDR3 bases: TGTGCCAGCGGAAAGACACCCGAATCGCCCCTCCACTTT. This codes for CASGKTPESPLHF. V gene TRBV27 combines with J gene TRBJ1-6; D call uncertain. The ends were cut back, 8 bases at V and 13 bases at J, with 18 bases in the middle. Germline V lookup: CDR1 MNHEY, CDR2 SMNVEV (reference sequence). The CDR3 runs to 13 residues.

The CDR3 spells CSVGTGPRGYTF. CDR3 DNA: TGCAGCGTAGGGACTGGCCCTAGAGGCTACACCTTC. The chain couples TRBV29-1 to TRBJ1-2, with TRBD1 as a possible D gene (5 bases). Deletions cut 6 bases from V and 8 bases from J, with 16 bases between. CDR3 length: 12 amino acids. Germline assignment: CDR1 SQVTM and CDR2 ANQGSEA.

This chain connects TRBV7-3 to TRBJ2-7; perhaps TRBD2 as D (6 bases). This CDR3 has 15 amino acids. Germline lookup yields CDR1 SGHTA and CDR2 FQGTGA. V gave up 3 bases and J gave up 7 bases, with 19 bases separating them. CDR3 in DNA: TGTGCCAGCAGCTTGAGCCAGGCCTCGGGAGATGAGCAGTACTTC. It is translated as CASSLSQASGDEQYF.

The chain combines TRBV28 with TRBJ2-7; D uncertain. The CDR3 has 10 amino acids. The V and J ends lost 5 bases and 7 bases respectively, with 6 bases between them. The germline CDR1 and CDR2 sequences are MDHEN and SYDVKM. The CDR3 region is CASSVKEQYF. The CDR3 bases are TGTGCCAGCAGTGTAAAGGAGCAGTACTTC.

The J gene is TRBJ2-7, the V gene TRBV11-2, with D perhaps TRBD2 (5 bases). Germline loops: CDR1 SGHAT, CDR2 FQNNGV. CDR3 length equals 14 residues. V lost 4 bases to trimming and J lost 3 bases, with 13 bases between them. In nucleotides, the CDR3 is TGTGCCAGCAGCTCGCGAGGGCAGATCTACGAGCAGTACTTC. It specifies CASSSRGQIYEQYF.

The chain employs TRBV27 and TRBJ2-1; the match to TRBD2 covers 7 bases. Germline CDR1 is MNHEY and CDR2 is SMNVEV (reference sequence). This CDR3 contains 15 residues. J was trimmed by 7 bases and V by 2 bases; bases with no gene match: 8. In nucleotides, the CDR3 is TGTGCCAGCAGTTTACTGGCGGGGGAGGGGAATGAGCAGTTCTTC. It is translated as CASSLLAGEGNEQFF.

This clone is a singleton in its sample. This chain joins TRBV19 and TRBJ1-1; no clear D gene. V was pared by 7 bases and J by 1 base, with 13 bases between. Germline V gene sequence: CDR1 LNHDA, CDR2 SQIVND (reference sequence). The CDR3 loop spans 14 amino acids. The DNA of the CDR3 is TGTGCCAGTATCATGGACGGAAGGAACACTGAAGCTTTCTTT. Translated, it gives CASIMDGRNTEAFF. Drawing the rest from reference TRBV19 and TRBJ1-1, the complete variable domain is DGGITQSPKYLFRKEGQNVTLSCEQNLNHDAMYWYRQDPGQGLRLIYYSQIVNDFQKGDIAEGYSVSREKKESFPLTVTSAQKNPTAFYLCASIMDGRNTEAFFGQGTRLTVV.

CDR3 sequence (DNA): TGCGCCAGCAGCGGGGGCCCTGGAACAGATACGCAGTATTTT. Protein product: CASSGGPGTDTQYF. The rearrangement joins TRBV10-2 to TRBJ2-3, with D perhaps given as TRBD1 or TRBD2 (6 bases each). Germline V gene lookup returns CDR1 WSHSY and CDR2 SAAADI. The V end was cut by 6 bases, the J end by 3 bases, with 13 bases between. The CDR3 is 14 residues long.

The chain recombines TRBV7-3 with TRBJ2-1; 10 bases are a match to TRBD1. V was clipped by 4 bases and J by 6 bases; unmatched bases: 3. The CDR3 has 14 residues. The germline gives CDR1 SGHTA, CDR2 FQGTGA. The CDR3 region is CASSWTGGSNEQFF. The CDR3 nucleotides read TGTGCCAGCAGCTGGACAGGGGGGAGCAATGAGCAGTTCTTC.

CDR3 protein: CASSFDGSTGANVLTF. In nucleotides, the CDR3 is TGCGCCAGCAGCTTCGACGGTTCTACTGGGGCCAACGTCCTGACTTTC. The chain uses TRBV5-1 and TRBJ2-6; D gene uncertain. There are 16 residues in the CDR3. V lost 2 bases and J 2 bases, leaving 11 bases between the germline ends. Germline CDR1 and CDR2: SGHRS and YFSETQ.

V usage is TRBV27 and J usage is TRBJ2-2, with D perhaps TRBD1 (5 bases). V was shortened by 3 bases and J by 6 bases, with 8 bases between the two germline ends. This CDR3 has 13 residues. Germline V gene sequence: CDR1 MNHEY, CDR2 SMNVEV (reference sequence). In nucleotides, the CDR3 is TGTGCCAGCAGTTTTCAGGGTGCCGGGGAGCTGTTTTTT. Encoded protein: CASSFQGAGELFF.

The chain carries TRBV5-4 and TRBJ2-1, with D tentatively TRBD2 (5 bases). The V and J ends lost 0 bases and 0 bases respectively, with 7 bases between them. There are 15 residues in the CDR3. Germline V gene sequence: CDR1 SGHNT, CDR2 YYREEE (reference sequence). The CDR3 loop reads CASSLAGNSYNEQFF. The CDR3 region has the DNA TGTGCCAGCAGCTTGGCGGGGAACTCCTACAATGAGCAGTTCTTC. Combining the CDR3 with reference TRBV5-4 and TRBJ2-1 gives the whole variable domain ETGVTQSPTHLIKTRGQQVTLRCSSQSGHNTVSWYQQALGQGPQFIFQYYREEENGRGNFPPRFSGLQFPNYSSELNVNALELDDSALYLCASSLAGNSYNEQFFGPGTRLTVL.

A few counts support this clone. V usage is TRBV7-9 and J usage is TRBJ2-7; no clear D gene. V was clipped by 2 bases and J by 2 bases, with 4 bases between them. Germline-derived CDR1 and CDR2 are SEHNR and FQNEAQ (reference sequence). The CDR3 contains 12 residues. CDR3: CASSLPAYEQYF. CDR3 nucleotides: TGTGCCAGCAGCTTACCCGCCTACGAGCAGTACTTC.

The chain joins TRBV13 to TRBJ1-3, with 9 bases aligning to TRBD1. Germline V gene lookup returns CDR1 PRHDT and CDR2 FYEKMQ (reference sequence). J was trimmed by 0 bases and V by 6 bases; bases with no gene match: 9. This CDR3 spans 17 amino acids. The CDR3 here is CASSRPGQGISGNTIYF. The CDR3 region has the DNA TGTGCCAGCAGTAGACCGGGACAGGGAATCTCTGGAAACACCATATATTTT.

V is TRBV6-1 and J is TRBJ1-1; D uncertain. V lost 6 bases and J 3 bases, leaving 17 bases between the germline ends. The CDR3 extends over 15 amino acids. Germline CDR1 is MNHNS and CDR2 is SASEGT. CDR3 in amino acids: CASSQSSGSDTEAFF. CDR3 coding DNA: TGTGCCAGCAGCCAGTCGTCGGGCAGCGACACTGAAGCTTTCTTT.

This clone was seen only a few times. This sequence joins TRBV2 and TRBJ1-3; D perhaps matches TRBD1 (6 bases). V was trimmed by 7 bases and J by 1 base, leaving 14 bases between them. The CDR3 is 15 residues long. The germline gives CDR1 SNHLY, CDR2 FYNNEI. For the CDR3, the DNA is TGTGCCAGCACCACCACAGGGCTTTCTGGAAACACCATATATTTT. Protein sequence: CASTTTGLSGNTIYF.

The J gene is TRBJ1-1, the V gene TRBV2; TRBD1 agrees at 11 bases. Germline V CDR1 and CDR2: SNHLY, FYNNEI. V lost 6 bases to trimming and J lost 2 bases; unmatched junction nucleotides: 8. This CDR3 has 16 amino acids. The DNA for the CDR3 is TGTGCCAGCAGCCCTGGACAGGGGGCACAAAACACTGAAGCTTTCTTT. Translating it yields CASSPGQGAQNTEAFF.

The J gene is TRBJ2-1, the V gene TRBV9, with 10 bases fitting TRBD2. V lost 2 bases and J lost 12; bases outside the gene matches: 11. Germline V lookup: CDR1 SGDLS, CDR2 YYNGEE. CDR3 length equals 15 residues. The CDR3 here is CASSVGASGGAGQFF. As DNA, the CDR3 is TGTGCCAGCAGCGTCGGGGCTAGCGGGGGAGCCGGGCAGTTCTTC.

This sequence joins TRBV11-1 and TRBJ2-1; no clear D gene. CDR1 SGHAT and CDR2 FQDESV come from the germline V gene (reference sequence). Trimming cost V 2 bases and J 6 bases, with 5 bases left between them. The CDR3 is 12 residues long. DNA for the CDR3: TGTGCCAGCAGCTTATATGGCAATGAGCAGTTCTTC. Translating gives CASSLYGNEQFF.

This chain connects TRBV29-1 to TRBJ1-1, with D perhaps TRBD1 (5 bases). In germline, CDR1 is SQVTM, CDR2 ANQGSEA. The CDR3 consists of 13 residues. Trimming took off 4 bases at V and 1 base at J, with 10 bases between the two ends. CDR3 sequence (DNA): TGCAGCGTTGCCCGGACATCGAACACTGAAGCTTTCTTT. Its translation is CSVARTSNTEAFF.

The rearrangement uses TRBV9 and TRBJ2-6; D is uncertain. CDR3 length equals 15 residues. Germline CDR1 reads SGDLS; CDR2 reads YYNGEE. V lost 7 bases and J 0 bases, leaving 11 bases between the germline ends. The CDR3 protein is CASQSWVSGANVLTF. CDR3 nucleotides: TGTGCCAGCCAGTCCTGGGTCTCTGGGGCCAACGTCCTGACTTTC.

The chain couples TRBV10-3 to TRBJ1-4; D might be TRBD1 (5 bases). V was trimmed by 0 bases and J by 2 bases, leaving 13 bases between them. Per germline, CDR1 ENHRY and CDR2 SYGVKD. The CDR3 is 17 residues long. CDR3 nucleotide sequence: TGTGCCATCAGTGAGTCGACTCCGGGGGGTACTAATGAAAAACTGTTTTTT. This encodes CAISESTPGGTNEKLFF.

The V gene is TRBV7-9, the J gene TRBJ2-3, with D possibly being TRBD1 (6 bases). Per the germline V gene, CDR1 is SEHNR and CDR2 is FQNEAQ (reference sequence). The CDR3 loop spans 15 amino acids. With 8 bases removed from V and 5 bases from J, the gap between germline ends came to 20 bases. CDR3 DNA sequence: TGTGCCAGCGGCTCGATCAGGGGTCACGGAGATACGCAGTATTTT. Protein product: CASGSIRGHGDTQYF.

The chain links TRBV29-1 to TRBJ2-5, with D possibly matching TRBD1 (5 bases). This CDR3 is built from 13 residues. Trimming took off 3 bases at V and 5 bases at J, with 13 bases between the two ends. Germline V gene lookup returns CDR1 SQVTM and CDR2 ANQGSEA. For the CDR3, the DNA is TGCAGCGTTGATGCAGGGTTTCGGGAGACCCAGTACTTC. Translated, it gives CSVDAGFRETQYF. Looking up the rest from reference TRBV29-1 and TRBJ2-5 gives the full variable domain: SAVISQKPSRDICQRGTSLTIQCQVDSQVTMMFWYRQQPGQSLTLIATANQGSEATYESGFVIDKFPISRPNLTFSTLTVSNMSPEDSSIYLCSVDAGFRETQYFGPGTRLLVL.

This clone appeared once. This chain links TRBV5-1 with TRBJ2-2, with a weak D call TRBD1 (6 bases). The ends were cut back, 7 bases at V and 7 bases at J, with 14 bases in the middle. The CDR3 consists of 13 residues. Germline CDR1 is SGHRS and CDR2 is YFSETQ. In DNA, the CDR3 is TGCGCCAGCGATGAGGGGGATAGCGGGGAGCTGTTTTTT. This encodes CASDEGDSGELFF.

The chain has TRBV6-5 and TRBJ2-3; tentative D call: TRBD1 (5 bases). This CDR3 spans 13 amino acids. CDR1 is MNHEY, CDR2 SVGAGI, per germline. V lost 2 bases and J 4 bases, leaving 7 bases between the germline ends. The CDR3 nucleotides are TGTGCCAGCAGTTACGGGGCGGCAGATACGCAGTATTTT. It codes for CASSYGAADTQYF.

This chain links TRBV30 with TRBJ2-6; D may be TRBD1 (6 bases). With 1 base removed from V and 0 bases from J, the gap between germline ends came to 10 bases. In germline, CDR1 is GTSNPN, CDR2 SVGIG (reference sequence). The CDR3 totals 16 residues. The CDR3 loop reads CAWSELRGSGANVLTF. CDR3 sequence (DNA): TGTGCCTGGAGTGAGCTCAGGGGCTCTGGGGCCAACGTCCTGACTTTC.

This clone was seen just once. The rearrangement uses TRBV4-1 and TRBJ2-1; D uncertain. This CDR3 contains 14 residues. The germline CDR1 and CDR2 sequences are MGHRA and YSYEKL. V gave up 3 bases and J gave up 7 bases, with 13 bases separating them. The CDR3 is CASSQSQLWNEQFF. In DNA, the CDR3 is TGCGCCAGCAGCCAGAGTCAGCTTTGGAATGAGCAGTTCTTC.